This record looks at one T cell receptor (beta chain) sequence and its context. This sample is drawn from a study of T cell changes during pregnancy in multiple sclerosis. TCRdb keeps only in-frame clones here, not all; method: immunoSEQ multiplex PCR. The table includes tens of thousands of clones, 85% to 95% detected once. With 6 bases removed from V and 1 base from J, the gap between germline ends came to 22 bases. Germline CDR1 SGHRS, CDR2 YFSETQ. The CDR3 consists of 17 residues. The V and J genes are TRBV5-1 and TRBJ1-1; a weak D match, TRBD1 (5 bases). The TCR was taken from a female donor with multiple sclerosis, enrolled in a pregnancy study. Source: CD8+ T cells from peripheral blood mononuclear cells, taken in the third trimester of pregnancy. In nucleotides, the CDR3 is TGCGCCAGCACTTACACCCTCCGAGGACATCGGAACACTGAAGCTTTCTTT. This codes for CASTYTLRGHRNTEAFF.